The T cell receptor (beta chain) under discussion was sequenced for a study of identical twins. Each CDR3 protein gets one entry after TCRdb re-called the 5' RACE reads with MiXCR. The table has around 480,000 distinct CDR3 sequences, roughly an eighth seen once; the top ten hold more than 0.8%. The sample was also reused in another study, on yellow fever vaccine responses in identical twins.

The source of this sequence is a woman aged 18-29 years in good health. The sample comprised CD4+ T cells sorted from blood.

The chain's CDR3 is CASSLDEEAEAFF. CDR3 bases: TGTGCCAGCAGCTTAGATGAAGAAGCTGAAGCTTTCTTT. This chain connects TRBV11-3 to TRBJ1-1, with D hard to call. The length of the CDR3 is 13 residues. Trimming removed 0 bases from V and 6 bases from J, with 8 bases in between. Germline V gives CDR1 SGHNT, CDR2 YENEEA.